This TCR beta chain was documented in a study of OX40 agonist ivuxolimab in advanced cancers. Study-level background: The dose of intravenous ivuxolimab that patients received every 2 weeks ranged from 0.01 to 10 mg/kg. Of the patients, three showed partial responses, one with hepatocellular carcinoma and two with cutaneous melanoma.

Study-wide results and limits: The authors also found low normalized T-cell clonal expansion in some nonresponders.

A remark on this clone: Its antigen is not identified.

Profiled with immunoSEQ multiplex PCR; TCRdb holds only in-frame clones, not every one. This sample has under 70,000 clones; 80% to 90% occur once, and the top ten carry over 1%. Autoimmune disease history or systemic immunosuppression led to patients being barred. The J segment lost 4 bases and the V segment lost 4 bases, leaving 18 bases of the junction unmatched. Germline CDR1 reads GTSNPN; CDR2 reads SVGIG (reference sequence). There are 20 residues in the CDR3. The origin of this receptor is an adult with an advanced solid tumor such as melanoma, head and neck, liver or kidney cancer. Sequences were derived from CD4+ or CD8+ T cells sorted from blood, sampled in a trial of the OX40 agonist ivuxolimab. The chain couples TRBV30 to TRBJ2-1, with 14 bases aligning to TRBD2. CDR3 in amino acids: CAWTPTRGLAGGTIYNEQFF. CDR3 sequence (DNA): TGTGCCTGGACCCCCACCCGTGGACTAGCGGGAGGAACCATATACAATGAGCAGTTCTTC.